This passage covers 14 T cell receptor beta chains from one sample sequenced in a study of OX40 agonist ivuxolimab in advanced cancers. The method behind the library was the immunoSEQ multiplex PCR assay. TCRdb holds this immuneACCESS table with in-frame rearrangements only. Some clones are missing; in checked studies, unresolved V genes explain under half, and the rest has no known cause. This sample holds about 27,000 clones; about 90% were observed only once. The ten most abundant clones make up approximately 19% of the sample. The sample in question was CD4+ or CD8+ T cells sorted from blood, obtained in a trial of the OX40 agonist ivuxolimab. The origin of the receptors is an adult with an advanced solid tumor such as melanoma, head and neck, liver or kidney cancer.

The chain combines TRBV11-2 with TRBJ1-4; unclear D gene. V lost 5 bases, J lost 8 bases, and 9 bases lay in between. Germline V CDR1 and CDR2: SGHAT, FQNNGV. This CDR3 has 12 residues. As DNA, the CDR3 is TGTGCCAGCAGCGCCTCCGGGGAAAAACTGTTTTTT. Its protein is CASSASGEKLFF.

This clone has a single count. The chain carries TRBV15 and TRBJ2-1; TRBD2 agrees at 12 bases. There are 16 residues in the CDR3. The germline CDR1 and CDR2 sequences are LNHNV and YYDKDF (reference sequence). V lost 4 bases to trimming and J lost 7 bases; unmatched junction nucleotides: 8. The CDR3: CATSKDFGLAGNEQFF. DNA of the CDR3: TGTGCCACCAGCAAAGACTTCGGACTAGCGGGGAATGAGCAGTTCTTC.

The chain links TRBV6-1 to TRBJ1-1, with D perhaps matching TRBD1 (5 bases). V lost 4 bases and J 0 bases, leaving 27 bases between the germline ends. Looked up from germline, CDR1 is MNHNS and CDR2 is SASEGT. This CDR3 has 20 amino acids. The CDR3 sequence is CASSGQPFAGAKIMNTEAFF. CDR3 sequence (DNA): TGTGCCAGCAGTGGACAACCCTTTGCCGGGGCGAAGATCATGAACACTGAAGCTTTCTTT.

The count of this clone is one. The chain has TRBV15 and TRBJ2-1; D tentatively reads TRBD1 or TRBD2 (5 bases each). Trimming removed 7 bases at V and 0 bases at J, with 10 bases between. Germline V gene sequence: CDR1 LNHNV, CDR2 YYDKDF (reference sequence). The CDR3 length is 14 residues. The CDR3 protein is CATTSGSSYNEQFF. DNA for the CDR3: TGTGCCACCACCTCAGGGAGCTCCTACAATGAGCAGTTCTTC. Together with reference TRBV15 and TRBJ2-1, the CDR3 gives the full variable domain: DAMVIQNPRYQVTQFGKPVTLSCSQTLNHNVMYWYQQKSSQAPKLLFHYYDKDFNNEADTPDNFQSRRPNTSFCFLDIRSPGLGDTAMYLCATTSGSSYNEQFFGPGTRLTVL.

CDR3 DNA: TGTGCCAGCAGTTTGGGACAGGTCTACGAGCAGTACTTC. Residues: CASSLGQVYEQYF. The rearrangement joins TRBV6-5 to TRBJ2-7; 8 nucleotides align to TRBD1. The J segment lost 3 bases and the V segment lost 4 bases, leaving 2 bases of the junction unmatched. CDR1 and CDR2 (germline): MNHEY, SVGAGI. The CDR3 is made up of 13 amino acids.

Here the CDR3 reads CASLGTPNTDTQYF. The CDR3 DNA follows: TGTGCCAGCCTCGGGACACCAAACACAGATACGCAGTATTTT. The chain employs TRBV19 and TRBJ2-3; tentative D call: TRBD1 (6 bases). Per the germline V gene, CDR1 is LNHDA and CDR2 is SQIVND (reference sequence). The length of the CDR3 is 14 residues. Between the trimmed V and J ends, which lost 9 bases and 2 bases, there was a span of 15 bases.

The chain recombines TRBV15 with TRBJ1-3; maybe TRBD1 (6 bases). The CDR3 spans 17 residues. Trimming took 0 bases from V and 4 from J, leaving 16 bases between them. Germline CDR1 LNHNV, CDR2 YYDKDF (reference sequence). As DNA, the CDR3 is TGTGCCACCAGCAGAGAAAAACAGGGTCTTGCAGGAAACACCATATATTTT. This encodes CATSREKQGLAGNTIYF. The whole variable domain, filled in from reference TRBV15 and TRBJ1-3, reads DAMVIQNPRYQVTQFGKPVTLSCSQTLNHNVMYWYQQKSSQAPKLLFHYYDKDFNNEADTPDNFQSRRPNTSFCFLDIRSPGLGDTAMYLCATSREKQGLAGNTIYFGEGSWLTVV.

The V call is TRBV9, the J call TRBJ2-1; no clear D gene. Germline assignment: CDR1 SGDLS and CDR2 YYNGEE. Deletions cut 0 bases from V and 1 base from J, with 8 bases between. The CDR3 runs to 15 residues. CDR3 residues: CASSVGIVSYNEQFF. CDR3 sequence (DNA): TGTGCCAGCAGCGTAGGGATCGTTTCCTACAATGAGCAGTTCTTC.

This sequence joins TRBV29-1 and TRBJ2-3; D is undetermined. V lost 6 bases and J lost 4, with 11 bases in between. This CDR3 comprises 12 residues. CDR1 and CDR2 (germline): SQVTM, ANQGSEA. The CDR3 coding sequence is TGCAGCGTGCCAAACGACGCAGATACGCAGTATTTT. Translated, it gives CSVPNDADTQYF.

The sample holds one count of this clone. This chain connects TRBV30 to TRBJ1-1; no clear D. CDR1 and CDR2 (germline): GTSNPN, SVGIG (reference sequence). This CDR3 has 14 residues. Between the trimmed V and J ends, which lost 3 bases and 0 bases, there was a span of 11 bases. CDR3: CAWRWNGMNTEAFF. CDR3 in DNA: TGTGCCTGGAGGTGGAACGGGATGAACACTGAAGCTTTCTTT.

The gene calls are TRBV27 and TRBJ2-5; TRBD1 aligns across 10 bases. Germline V lookup: CDR1 MNHEY, CDR2 SMNVEV (reference sequence). Trimming took 6 bases from V and 5 from J; bases not matched to a gene: 9. This CDR3 has 15 residues. The CDR3 reads CASRPTGGAGETQYF. Here the CDR3 DNA reads TGTGCCAGCAGACCGACAGGGGGCGCGGGGGAGACCCAGTACTTC.

The J gene is TRBJ2-1, the V gene TRBV13; D call uncertain. Deletions cut 5 bases from V and 4 bases from J, with 9 bases between. The CDR3 runs 13 residues. The germline V gene encodes CDR1 PRHDT and CDR2 FYEKMQ (reference sequence). CDR3 protein: CASSGRLYNEQFF. DNA of the CDR3: TGTGCCAGCAGCGGCAGACTTTACAATGAGCAGTTCTTC.

The chain uses TRBV27 and TRBJ2-7, with 11 bases fitting TRBD2. CDR1 and CDR2 from the germline V gene are MNHEY and SMNVEV (reference sequence). The CDR3 length is 13 residues. V was pared by 9 bases and J by 4 bases, with 5 bases of the junction left unmatched. The CDR3 nucleotides read TGTGCCAGTAGGACTAGCGGGTTATACGAGCAGTACTTC. Amino acids: CASRTSGLYEQYF.

This clone is deemed medium-sized. The V call is TRBV7-9, the J call TRBJ2-7; TRBD2 agrees at 11 bases. This CDR3 region has 16 residues. The V gene's germline CDR1 is SEHNR and CDR2 FQNEAQ (reference sequence). With V trimmed by 0 bases and J by 4 bases, 5 bases remained unmatched. CDR3 residues: CASSLATSGEFYEQYF. CDR3 sequence (DNA): TGTGCCAGCAGCTTAGCGACTAGCGGGGAGTTTTACGAGCAGTACTTC.